The subject of this entry is one T cell receptor (beta chain). The antigen is unknown. This clone may be a read error of a much larger clone one base away. This CDR3 fails to terminate in the conserved phenylalanine or tryptophan, so it likely reflects a read error. Axillary draining lymph nodes of breast cancer patients supplied the node samples. MiXCR, applied by TCRdb to the multiplex PCR reads, yields one record per CDR3 protein. The sample holds about 180,000 distinct CDR3 sequences; roughly 35% are singletons and the top ten take 3.8%. Germline V gene sequence: CDR1 KGHSH, CDR2 LQKENI. Germline trimming cut 3 bases from V and 4 bases from J; bases unmatched to any gene: 9. CDR3 length equals 16 residues. These data are taken from a study of breast tumors, draining lymph nodes, adjacent tissues. Study-wide points: Findings are consistent with lymph node origin and intratumoral expansion of most tumor T cells. Tumor T cell lymph node origin was a supported hypothesis, not proven. Tumors had less TCR diversity than lymph nodes, more than nontumor tissue.

The receptor comes from a female donor with breast cancer. Some clones in this sample may be carry-over from other donors' samples. Sequenced input: axillary lymph node tissue. The J gene is TRBJ1-5, the V gene TRBV18; 7 nucleotides line up with TRBD1. The CDR3 nucleotides read TGTGCCAGCTCACCGGTGCAGGGGGGTACTAATCAGCCCCAGCATCTT. This sequence encodes CASSPVQGGTNQPQHL.